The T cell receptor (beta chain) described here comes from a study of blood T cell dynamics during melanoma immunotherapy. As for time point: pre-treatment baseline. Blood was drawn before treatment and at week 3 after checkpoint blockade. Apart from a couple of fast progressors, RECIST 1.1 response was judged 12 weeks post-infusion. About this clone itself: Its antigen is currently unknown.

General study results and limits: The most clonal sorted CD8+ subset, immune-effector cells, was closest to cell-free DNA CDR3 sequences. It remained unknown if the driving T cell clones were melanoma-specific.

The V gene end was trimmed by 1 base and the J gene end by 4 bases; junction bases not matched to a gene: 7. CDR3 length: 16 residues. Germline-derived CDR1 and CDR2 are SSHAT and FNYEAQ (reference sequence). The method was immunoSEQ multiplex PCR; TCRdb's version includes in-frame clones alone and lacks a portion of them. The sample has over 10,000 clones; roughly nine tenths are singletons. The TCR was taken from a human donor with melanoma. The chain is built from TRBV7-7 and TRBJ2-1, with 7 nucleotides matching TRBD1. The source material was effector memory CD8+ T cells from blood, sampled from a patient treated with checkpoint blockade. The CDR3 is CASSLEEGAGYNEQFF. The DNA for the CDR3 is TGTGCCAGCAGCTTAGAAGAGGGGGCGGGTTACAATGAGCAGTTCTTC.